The 27 T cell receptor beta chains below come from one sample, sequenced in a study of T cells in localized non-small cell lung cancer (dated by TCRdb to the early 2020s). Receptor libraries were prepared by the immunoSEQ multiplex PCR assay. TCRdb limited this immuneACCESS table to in-frame rearrangements with V and J called. A share of clones is missing; checked studies link under half to unresolved V genes, and the rest is unexplained. This sample gives about 26,000 clones in total; 81% of them show up just once. The leading ten clones occupy around a tenth of the sample. Sequences were derived from peripheral blood, sampled before any cancer treatment. The source of these receptors is a man between 40 and 69 years old with stage III squamous cell lung carcinoma.

The sample holds a few counts of this clone. The chain combines TRBV9 with TRBJ1-5; D not resolved. CDR1 is SGDLS, CDR2 YYNGEE, per germline. This CDR3 comprises 12 residues. V was pared by 4 bases and J by 5 bases, with 7 bases between. The CDR3 loop reads CASSRGDQPQHF. DNA of the CDR3: TGTGCCAGCAGCCGGGGTGATCAGCCCCAGCATTTT.

V gene TRBV7-9 combines with J gene TRBJ2-5; 10 positions match TRBD2. The germline V gene has CDR1 SEHNR and CDR2 FQNEAQ (reference sequence). The CDR3 is 17 amino acids. Trimming removed 7 bases from V and 5 bases from J; junction bases left unmatched: 16. CDR3: CASNQGAGGALVETQYF. The CDR3 DNA reads as TGTGCCAGCAACCAGGGAGCGGGGGGGGCCCTCGTGGAGACCCAGTACTTC.

This chain joins TRBV19 and TRBJ1-6; D perhaps matches TRBD1 (5 bases). V shed 7 bases and J shed 10 bases, with 20 bases lying between them. The CDR3 has 15 residues. Germline V gene sequence: CDR1 LNHDA, CDR2 SQIVND (reference sequence). The CDR3 DNA sequence: TGTGCCAGTACCCAAAGAGGGGCAGGTGGCTCACCCCTCCACTTT. Protein product: CASTQRGAGGSPLHF.

The V call is TRBV7-8, the J call TRBJ2-3; tentatively, D is TRBD2 (6 bases). The CDR3 has 16 residues. Germline V gene data show CDR1 as SGHVS and CDR2 as FQNEAQ. V was pared by 5 bases and J by 2 bases, with 17 bases between. The CDR3, as DNA: TGTGCCAGCAGCCAGACCCGGGACTCTTACACAGATACGCAGTATTTT. It is translated as CASSQTRDSYTDTQYF.

The J gene is TRBJ2-7, the V gene TRBV7-6; TRBD1 matches 9 bases. The CDR3 is 14 residues long. V trimming: 7 bases; J trimming: 3 bases; junction bases outside the gene matches: 7. Germline CDR1 is SGHVS and CDR2 is FNYEAQ. Here the CDR3 reads CASTSWDRDYEQYF. As DNA, the CDR3 is TGTGCCAGCACCTCCTGGGACAGGGACTACGAGCAGTACTTC.

This rearrangement joins TRBV10-3 to TRBJ1-5; unclear D gene. The CDR3 runs 14 residues. CDR1 ENHRY and CDR2 SYGVKD come from the germline V gene. Trimming stripped 2 bases from V and 4 bases from J, with 9 bases between. The CDR3 spells CAISETDRNQPQHF. CDR3 nucleotide sequence: TGTGCCATCAGTGAGACGGACCGTAATCAGCCCCAGCATTTT.

V and J are TRBV5-4 and TRBJ1-6, with 9 bases lining up with TRBD1. Germline-derived CDR1 and CDR2 are SGHNT and YYREEE (reference sequence). V lost 7 bases to trimming and J lost 10 bases; unmatched junction nucleotides: 18. This CDR3 contains 17 residues. The CDR3 loop reads CASDCQIRDREGSPLHF. As DNA, the CDR3 is TGTGCCAGCGACTGTCAGATTAGGGACAGGGAAGGCTCACCCCTCCACTTT.

J is TRBJ2-5 and V is TRBV19; 7 nucleotides match TRBD1. The J segment lost 3 bases and the V segment lost 2 bases, leaving 12 bases of the junction unmatched. Germline CDR1 and CDR2: LNHDA and SQIVND (reference sequence). The CDR3 is 17 amino acids. The CDR3 bases are TGTGCCAGTAGTATAAAGGGGGCCCTACCTTCTAAAGAGACCCAGTACTTC. Amino acids: CASSIKGALPSKETQYF.

The chain joins TRBV27 to TRBJ2-5; 9 bases match TRBD1. The V gene's germline CDR1 is MNHEY and CDR2 SMNVEV (reference sequence). The V and J ends lost 4 bases and 5 bases, in that order; junction bases with no gene match: 5. This CDR3 region has 14 residues. This chain's CDR3 is CASSSGQGWETQYF. DNA of the CDR3: TGTGCCAGCAGTTCGGGACAGGGCTGGGAGACCCAGTACTTC.

CDR3 region: CASSLGYEQYF. In DNA, the CDR3 is TGTGCCAGCAGCCTCGGCTACGAGCAGTACTTC. The V gene is TRBV14, the J gene TRBJ2-7; D ambiguous. Between the trimmed V and J ends, which lost 4 bases and 3 bases, there was a span of 4 bases. The CDR3 spans 11 residues. Germline V gene sequence: CDR1 SGHDN, CDR2 FVKESK.

The chain joins TRBV6-1 to TRBJ2-1; unclear D gene. This CDR3 is 15 amino acids long. V dropped 8 bases and J dropped 2 bases, with 16 bases sitting between them. CDR1 is MNHNS, CDR2 SASEGT, per germline. CDR3 loop: CASRAAAEPYNEQFF. The CDR3, as DNA: TGTGCCAGCCGCGCTGCGGCAGAGCCCTACAATGAGCAGTTCTTC.

This chain joins TRBV30 and TRBJ2-6; D is perhaps TRBD1 (6 bases). Trimming took 5 bases from V and 4 from J, leaving 12 bases between them. The CDR3 sequence is 14 residues long. The germline V gene encodes CDR1 GTSNPN and CDR2 SVGIG (reference sequence). The CDR3 here is CAWATGTGANVLTF. The CDR3 region has the DNA TGTGCCTGGGCTACAGGGACCGGGGCCAACGTCCTGACTTTC.

The chain is built from TRBV6-5 and TRBJ1-2, with TRBD1 as a possible D gene (5 bases). V was trimmed by 6 bases and J by 7 bases, leaving 15 bases between them. CDR1 is MNHEY, CDR2 SVGAGI, per germline. This CDR3 has 13 amino acids. The CDR3 coding sequence is TGTGCCAGCAGCAGGGAAGTGGGTAGTGGCTACACCTTC. It yields the protein CASSREVGSGYTF.

This clone turned up a few times. The CDR3 loop is CASSQVTVNTGELFF. DNA of the CDR3: TGTGCCAGCAGCCAAGTGACAGTCAACACCGGGGAGCTGTTTTTT. The rearrangement links TRBV4-2 to TRBJ2-2; D is possibly TRBD1 (5 bases). Germline V gene data show CDR1 as LGHNA and CDR2 as YNFKEQ. This CDR3 contains 15 residues. Trimming removed 1 base at V and 2 bases at J, with 8 bases between.

The chain is built from TRBV6-1 and TRBJ1-2; D gene uncertain. V was pared by 10 bases and J by 1 base, with 7 bases between. CDR1 is MNHNS and CDR2 is SASEGT in the germline V gene. The CDR3 is 11 residues long. The CDR3 protein is CATAINYGYTF. For the CDR3, the DNA is TGTGCCACCGCTATTAACTATGGCTACACCTTC.

This rearrangement joins TRBV10-3 to TRBJ1-2, with D unclear. Germline lookup yields CDR1 ENHRY and CDR2 SYGVKD. The CDR3 has 14 amino acids. Trimming cost V 0 bases and J 10 bases, with 15 bases left between them. For the CDR3, the DNA is TGTGCCATCAGTGAGTCGACTCGGACGGAATACTACACCTTC. Translated, it gives CAISESTRTEYYTF.

The chain is built from TRBV5-1 and TRBJ1-1; TRBD1 aligns across 8 bases. Germline loops: CDR1 SGHRS, CDR2 YFSETQ. The V segment lost 0 bases and the J segment 1 base; nucleotides outside the gene matches: 11. CDR3 length: 18 amino acids. The CDR3, as DNA: TGCGCCAGCAGCTTGGGCCGTACAGGGGGGCCCAAGAACACTGAAGCTTTCTTT. It specifies CASSLGRTGGPKNTEAFF.

The chain has TRBV19 and TRBJ2-2; either TRBD1 or TRBD2 may supply D (5 bases each). From germline, CDR1 is LNHDA and CDR2 SQIVND (reference sequence). V lost 6 bases and J lost 6, with 17 bases in between. This CDR3 comprises 15 residues. The chain's CDR3 is CASRRGTDRAGELFF. The CDR3 DNA reads as TGTGCCAGTAGGAGGGGTACCGATAGGGCCGGGGAGCTGTTTTTT.

The chain recombines TRBV7-9 with TRBJ1-2, with 8 bases matching TRBD1. Germline V gene data show CDR1 as SEHNR and CDR2 as FQNEAQ (reference sequence). The V gene end was trimmed by 1 base and the J gene end by 2 bases; junction bases not matched to a gene: 3. This CDR3 region has 15 residues. Here the CDR3 reads CASSLGTGSNYGYTF. The DNA of the CDR3 is TGTGCCAGCAGCTTAGGGACAGGGTCAAACTATGGCTACACCTTC.

Only a few counts were recorded for this clone. CDR3 nucleotides: TGTGCCAGCAGTGAAGAGGGGTATCAGCCCCAGCATTTT. It encodes CASSEEGYQPQHF. The rearrangement links TRBV6-1 to TRBJ1-5; D may be TRBD1 (5 bases). CDR3 size: 13 residues. Germline CDR1 is MNHNS and CDR2 is SASEGT. Trimming took off 1 base at V and 5 bases at J, with 6 bases between the two ends.

V gene TRBV4-2 combines with J gene TRBJ2-2; D gene uncertain. From germline, CDR1 is LGHNA and CDR2 YNFKEQ. Between the trimmed V and J ends, which lost 2 bases and 7 bases, there was a span of 8 bases. The CDR3 is 13 amino acids. The CDR3: CASSQTTNGELFF. The CDR3 DNA reads as TGTGCCAGCAGCCAAACCACAAACGGGGAGCTGTTTTTT.

The genes are TRBV6-1 and TRBJ1-1; D might be TRBD1 (5 bases). CDR1 MNHNS and CDR2 SASEGT come from the germline V gene. Trimming left V 11 bases short and J 5 bases short, with 15 bases between. The CDR3 is 12 amino acids. The CDR3 spells CAGSRVETEAFF. The CDR3 region has the DNA TGTGCCGGTTCCAGGGTGGAGACTGAAGCTTTCTTT.

The chain uses TRBV6-5 and TRBJ1-2; no reliable D call. The CDR3 is 10 amino acids. Germline lookup yields CDR1 MNHEY and CDR2 SVGAGI. Between the trimmed V and J ends, which lost 7 bases and 4 bases, there was a span of 4 bases. The CDR3 DNA follows: TGTGCCAGCATGGCCTATGGCTACACCTTC. Translating gives CASMAYGYTF.

The chain employs TRBV28 and TRBJ1-3; D not certain. Germline values: CDR1 MDHEN, CDR2 SYDVKM. This CDR3 region has 15 residues. Trimming shortened V by 6 bases and J by 0 bases, and 12 bases separated the two germline ends. For the CDR3, the DNA is TGTGCCAGCAGCCCCGGGCTTCACTCTGGAAACACCATATATTTT. It is translated as CASSPGLHSGNTIYF.

In this sample, this clone turned up a few times. V gene TRBV5-1 combines with J gene TRBJ1-1; D is ambiguous. Germline-derived CDR1 and CDR2 are SGHRS and YFSETQ. V dropped 7 bases and J dropped 4 bases, with 17 bases sitting between them. The CDR3 is 14 residues long. The DNA of the CDR3 is TGCGCCAGCGTCGAGGGTACGGCCGGCACTGAAGCTTTCTTT. Protein sequence: CASVEGTAGTEAFF.

The rearrangement links TRBV5-1 to TRBJ1-1; TRBD1 agrees at 7 bases. This CDR3 has 15 residues. Germline V lookup: CDR1 SGHRS, CDR2 YFSETQ. The V gene end was trimmed by 0 bases and the J gene end by 8 bases; junction bases not matched to a gene: 10. The CDR3 loop reads CASSLGDSREVEAFF. Here the CDR3 DNA reads TGCGCCAGCAGCTTGGGGGACAGCCGTGAGGTGGAAGCTTTCTTT.

The V call is TRBV5-1, the J call TRBJ1-6; 9 nucleotides match TRBD1. In germline, CDR1 is SGHRS, CDR2 YFSETQ. The CDR3 spans 16 residues. Trimming cost V 4 bases and J 6 bases; bases outside gene matches: 8. The chain's CDR3 is CASSRGPGQGNSPLHF. The CDR3 coding sequence is TGCGCCAGCAGCAGAGGACCGGGACAGGGTAATTCACCCCTCCACTTT. The full variable domain, in which reference TRBV5-1 and TRBJ1-6 provide the parts outside the CDR3, is KAGVTQTPRYLIKTRGQQVTLSCSPISGHRSVSWYQQTPGQGLQFLFEYFSETQRNKGNFPGRFSGRQFSNSRSEMNVSTLELGDSALYLCASSRGPGQGNSPLHFGNGTRLTVT.